This TCR beta chain came from a study of blood T cells in healthy people across ages. From germline, CDR1 is LGHNA and CDR2 YNFKEQ. The junction had 6 bases not matched to a gene; V was cut back by 1 base and J by 6 bases. The CDR3 runs 16 residues. Combining a sample-barcoded 5' primer with a J-beta primer mix, a second PCR ran for roughly 6 to 12 cycles. TCRdb passed the 5' RACE reads through MiXCR, listing each CDR3 protein once. The sample consists of 760,000 or so distinct CDR3 sequences, approximately 25% of them appearing once. The sample was also reused in another study, on T cells of mothers and their children. From that paper: A primer called M1S, used in the second PCR, added sample barcodes and 2-4 random nucleotides. Slightly higher overlap, not significant, was seen in related mother-child pairs than in unrelated pairs.

The clonotype originates from a boy between 10 and 17 years old in good health. J is TRBJ1-4 and V is TRBV4-2; the match to TRBD1 covers 9 bases. The sample consisted of blood. Written as DNA, the CDR3 is TGTGCCAGCAGCCAAGTACAGGGGGCTCCGGATGAAAAACTGTTTTTT. It yields the protein CASSQVQGAPDEKLFF.